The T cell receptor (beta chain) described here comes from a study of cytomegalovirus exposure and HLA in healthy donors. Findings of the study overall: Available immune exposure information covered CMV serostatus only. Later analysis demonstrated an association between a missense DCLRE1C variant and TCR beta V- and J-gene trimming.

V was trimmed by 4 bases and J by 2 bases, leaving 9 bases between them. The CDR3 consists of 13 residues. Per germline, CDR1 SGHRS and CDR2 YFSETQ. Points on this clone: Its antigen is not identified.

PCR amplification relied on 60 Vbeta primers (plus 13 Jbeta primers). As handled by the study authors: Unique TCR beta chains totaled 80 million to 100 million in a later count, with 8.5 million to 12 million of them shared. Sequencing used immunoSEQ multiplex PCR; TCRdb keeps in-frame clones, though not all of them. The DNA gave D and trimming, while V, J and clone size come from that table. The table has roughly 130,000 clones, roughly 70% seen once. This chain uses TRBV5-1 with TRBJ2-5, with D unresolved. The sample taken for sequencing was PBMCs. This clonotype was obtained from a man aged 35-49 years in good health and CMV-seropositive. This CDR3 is CASSPGQQETQYF. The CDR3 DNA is TGCGCCAGCAGCCCGGGTCAGCAAGAGACCCAGTACTTC.